This TCR beta chain was obtained from a study of human T cells and chemical hapten exposure. The wider study: Variation in per-sample TCR yields came mainly from small pooled library volume differences. Study observations and caveats: The number of TCRs above 1 in 1000 frequency did not change after DPC sensitization.

Unfractionated whole blood yielded the extracted total RNA. Single cDNA molecules in the library carried unique molecular identifiers attached during preparation. One entry per CDR3 protein, called by TCRdb with MiXCR from the 5' RACE reads. The sample lists 100,000 to 120,000 distinct CDR3 sequences, approximately 20% occurring once. CDR1 is MDHEN and CDR2 is SYDVKM in the germline V gene. The CDR3 totals 12 residues. The ends were cut back, 8 bases at V and 3 bases at J, with 10 bases in the middle. In the case of this clonotype: Its cognate antigen is unknown.

The receptor comes from a human donor in good health. The chain has TRBV28 and TRBJ1-1; D is ambiguous. CDR3 amino acids: CASGRLDTEAFF. In DNA, the CDR3 is TGTGCCAGCGGACGGTTGGACACTGAAGCTTTCTTT.